The 20 T cell receptor beta chains presented below share a single source sample, sequenced in a study of T-cell memory formation after mild COVID-19. MiXCR, run by TCRdb on the 5' RACE reads, gives a single entry per CDR3 protein. In the table there are 300,000 to 400,000 distinct CDR3 sequences, around a fifth of which are singletons. The sequenced material came from PBMCs or a T cell subset sorted from them (not recorded which). These receptors originate from an adult woman who had mild COVID-19 (a few samples of this study predate the infection). Cell type and time point are not known.

In this sample, this clonotype turned up a few times. V is TRBV7-9 and J is TRBJ2-7, with 8 bases matching TRBD2. The V gene's germline CDR1 is SEHNR and CDR2 FQNEAQ (reference sequence). This CDR3 comprises 14 residues. V gave up 4 bases and J gave up 5 bases; unmatched junction bases: 7. The CDR3, as DNA: TGTGCCAGCAGCTCGGGACTAGTGGGGGACGAGCAGTACTTC. This sequence encodes CASSSGLVGDEQYF. The full variable domain, its missing parts supplied by reference TRBV7-9 and TRBJ2-7, is DTGVSQNPRHKITKRGQNVTFRCDPISEHNRLYWYRQTLGQGPEFLTYFQNEAQLEKSRLLSDRFSAERPKGSFSTLEIQRTEQGDSAMYLCASSSGLVGDEQYFGPGTRLTVT.

In its sample, this clonotype was seen a few times. The gene calls are TRBV6-5 and TRBJ2-7; TRBD1 might be the D (6 bases). The CDR3 runs 14 residues. The germline V and J ends were trimmed by 0 bases and 2 bases, with 8 bases remaining between them. Germline CDR1 MNHEY, CDR2 SVGAGI. The CDR3: CASSYSWDTYEQYF. The CDR3 DNA reads TGTGCCAGCAGTTACTCGTGGGACACCTACGAGCAGTACTTC.

The gene calls are TRBV29-1 and TRBJ2-3, with unresolved D. This CDR3 is built from 14 residues. Per germline, CDR1 SQVTM and CDR2 ANQGSEA. V was clipped by 6 bases and J by 3 bases, with 16 bases between them. The CDR3: CSVAFLKETDTQYF. The CDR3 nucleotides are TGCAGCGTGGCTTTTTTAAAGGAGACAGATACGCAGTATTTT.

The J gene is TRBJ2-7, the V gene TRBV25-1; a possible D gene is TRBD1 (6 bases). Germline assignment: CDR1 MGHDK and CDR2 SYGVNS. Trimming stripped 6 bases from V and 1 base from J, with 16 bases between. CDR3 length: 15 residues. CDR3 in amino acids: CASSPIRDISYEQYF. The DNA of the CDR3 is TGTGCCAGCAGCCCGATCCGGGACATATCCTACGAGCAGTACTTC.

This clonotype was seen only a few times. The rearrangement links TRBV27 to TRBJ2-3; D is uncertain. Germline V gives CDR1 MNHEY, CDR2 SMNVEV (reference sequence). Trimming removed 5 bases from V and 2 bases from J, with 11 bases in between. The CDR3 extends over 14 amino acids. CDR3 residues: CASSPPGPTDTQYF. The CDR3 DNA reads TGTGCCAGCAGTCCCCCCGGCCCCACAGATACGCAGTATTTT.

The table lists this clonotype with a few counts. V gene TRBV25-1 combines with J gene TRBJ2-7; D is uncertain. This CDR3 has 15 residues. The V gene lost 3 bases and the J gene lost 6 bases, with 18 bases spanning the gap. Germline-derived CDR1 and CDR2 are MGHDK and SYGVNS. In DNA form, the CDR3 reads TGTGCCAGCAGTGACCCCAGAGGCGAGGCTCGCGAGCAGTACTTC. Its translation: CASSDPRGEAREQYF.

This clonotype occurred a few times. This chain connects TRBV24-1 to TRBJ2-3; no clear D gene. The CDR3 runs 16 residues. CDR1 is KGHDR and CDR2 is SFDVKD in the germline V gene. Deletions cut 4 bases from V and 0 bases from J, with 13 bases between. The CDR3 loop is CATSDRPYASTDTQYF. The CDR3 DNA is TGTGCCACCAGTGACCGCCCGTATGCTAGCACAGATACGCAGTATTTT.

This clonotype was observed a handful of times. V usage is TRBV5-1 and J usage is TRBJ2-5; no clear D gene. CDR3 length equals 11 residues. The ends were cut back, 4 bases at V and 5 bases at J, with 6 bases in the middle. Looked up from germline, CDR1 is SGHRS and CDR2 is YFSETQ. In nucleotides, the CDR3 is TGCGCCAGCAGCGCGAGCGAGACCCAGTACTTC. Amino acid sequence: CASSASETQYF.

The chain's CDR3 is CASSLGGSPNYGYTF. The DNA for the CDR3 is TGTGCCAGCAGTTTGGGGGGGTCCCCTAACTATGGCTACACCTTC. The chain combines TRBV12-3 or TRBV12-4 with TRBJ1-2; the D gene is possibly TRBD1 (5 bases). The CDR3 is 15 amino acids. The ends were cut back, 3 bases at V and 0 bases at J, with 11 bases in the middle.

This clonotype was recorded at least ten times. J is TRBJ2-1 and V is TRBV12-3 or TRBV12-4, with D tentatively TRBD1 (5 bases). This CDR3 comprises 16 residues. V was shortened by 5 bases and J by 6 bases, with 20 bases between the two germline ends. The CDR3 loop reads CASSPIRSQASNEQFF. CDR3 DNA sequence: TGTGCCAGCAGTCCAATCCGGTCACAGGCCTCCAATGAGCAGTTCTTC.

V and J are TRBV5-4 and TRBJ2-1; 10 bases line up with TRBD2. CDR1 and CDR2 from the germline V gene are SGHNT and YYREEE (reference sequence). The ends lost 0 bases at V and 0 bases at J; junction bases unmatched: 6. The CDR3 runs 18 residues. CDR3 sequence (DNA): TGTGCCAGCAGCTTGGGCCTGGCTAGCGGGAGCTCCTACAATGAGCAGTTCTTC. Its translation is CASSLGLASGSSYNEQFF.

The chain uses TRBV4-3 and TRBJ2-2; D unclear. Germline CDR1 LGHNA, CDR2 YSLEER. The CDR3 spans 16 residues. V gave up 3 bases and J gave up 4 bases, with 15 bases separating them. CDR3 in DNA: TGCGCCAGCAGCCAGGGGTCCTCTACGCGCACCGGGGAGCTGTTTTTT. This encodes CASSQGSSTRTGELFF.

The chain links TRBV21-1 to TRBJ1-5. TRBV21-1 is classified as a pseudogene. The CDR3 runs 15 residues. CDR3 sequence (DNA): TGTGCCAGCAGCCCTTGCGATTGGTACAATCAGCCCCAGCATTTT. It yields the protein CASSPCDWYNQPQHF.

J is TRBJ2-7 and V is TRBV9; 7 bases match TRBD2. The CDR3 is 15 residues long. With V trimmed by 0 bases and J by 4 bases, 7 bases remained unmatched. From germline, CDR1 is SGDLS and CDR2 YYNGEE. The DNA of the CDR3 is TGTGCCAGCAGCGTAGGGGGGACTATCTCTTACGAGCAGTACTTC. Residues: CASSVGGTISYEQYF.

This clonotype showed up just a few times. This chain links TRBV7-2 with TRBJ1-1; 8 bases agree with TRBD1. CDR3 length: 16 amino acids. The germline gives CDR1 SGHTA, CDR2 FQGNSA. J lost 5 bases, V lost 0 bases, and 8 bases had no gene match. The CDR3 loop reads CASSLASQGALTEAFF. CDR3 nucleotides: TGTGCCAGCAGCTTAGCTTCGCAGGGGGCGCTTACTGAAGCTTTCTTT.

This clonotype was seen only a few times. V usage is TRBV12-3 or TRBV12-4 and J usage is TRBJ1-1; 8 bases are shared with TRBD1. J lost 3 bases, V lost 7 bases, and 16 bases had no gene match. The CDR3 is made up of 17 amino acids. Here the CDR3 reads CASIGRDGLTGDTEAFF. CDR3 in DNA: TGTGCCAGCATCGGAAGAGACGGGTTGACAGGGGACACTGAAGCTTTCTTT.

This clonotype was seen just once. The gene calls are TRBV5-1 and TRBJ2-2, with a weak D call TRBD1 (6 bases). V lost 4 bases and J 7 bases, leaving 20 bases between the germline ends. The CDR3 is made up of 16 amino acids. Per germline, CDR1 SGHRS and CDR2 YFSETQ. CDR3 in amino acids: CASSHVGYRARGELFF. As DNA, the CDR3 is TGCGCCAGCAGCCATGTGGGCTACAGGGCTCGCGGGGAGCTGTTTTTT.

This clonotype was observed a handful of times. The rearrangement joins TRBV7-9 to TRBJ1-5; 7 nucleotides align to TRBD1. Germline V gene sequence: CDR1 SEHNR, CDR2 FQNEAQ (reference sequence). This CDR3 has 14 amino acids. Unmatched junction bases numbered 2, after V lost 4 bases and J lost 2 bases. The CDR3 nucleotides are TGTGCCAGCAGCTACGGACAGGGCAATCAGCCCCAGCATTTT. Its translation: CASSYGQGNQPQHF.

This clonotype was seen repeatedly, ten times or more. The chain couples TRBV5-1 to TRBJ2-3, with D tentatively TRBD2 (5 bases). The V end lost 6 bases, the J end lost 6 bases, and 14 bases lay between the germline ends. Germline V gene lookup returns CDR1 SGHRS and CDR2 YFSETQ. This CDR3 contains 13 residues. The CDR3 reads CASTYDGGDTQYF. The CDR3 DNA reads as TGCGCCAGCACCTATGACGGCGGGGATACGCAGTATTTT.

This clonotype has a count of ten or more. This CDR3 reads CASSRTGSSYEQYF. The CDR3 coding sequence is TGTGCCAGCAGTCGGACAGGGAGCTCCTACGAGCAGTACTTC. The chain recombines TRBV6-2 or TRBV6-3 with TRBJ2-7; 8 bases are shared with TRBD1. Looked up from germline, CDR1 is MNHEY and CDR2 is SVGEGT. The CDR3 covers 14 residues. V gave up 5 bases and J gave up 0 bases; unmatched junction bases: 3.